These 4 T cell receptor beta chains were sequenced from one sample in a study of shared clonotypes between healthy human individuals. Some clones are missing from TCRdb's copy, which holds only in-frame ones; the method was immunoSEQ multiplex PCR. This sample has fewer than 600,000 clones, with around 79% found just once. Source material: PBMCs. The receptors come from a woman aged 40-49 years in good health. Some clones in this sample may be carry-over from other donors' samples.

This chain joins TRBV19 and TRBJ2-7; 12 bases map to TRBD2. The germline CDR1 and CDR2 sequences are LNHDA and SQIVND (reference sequence). The CDR3 has 16 residues. With 1 base clipped from V and 5 bases from J, the junction kept 6 bases outside the gene matches. The CDR3 protein is CASSIVATSGSHEQYF. CDR3 DNA sequence: TGTGCCAGTAGTATAGTCGCGACTAGCGGGAGTCACGAGCAGTACTTC.

The genes are TRBV7-2 and TRBJ1-1; possibly TRBD1 for D (5 bases). Germline V gene lookup returns CDR1 SGHTA and CDR2 FQGNSA. V lost 5 bases, J lost 2 bases, and 12 bases lay in between. The CDR3 sequence is 14 residues long. As DNA, the CDR3 is TGTGCCAGCAGCCATAGACAGTTAAACACTGAAGCTTTCTTT. Translating gives CASSHRQLNTEAFF.

The J gene is TRBJ2-3, the V gene TRBV4-2; no definite D call. The ends were cut back, 1 base at V and 14 bases at J, with 10 bases in the middle. The germline CDR1 and CDR2 sequences are LGHNA and YNFKEQ. This CDR3 spans 11 amino acids. CDR3 sequence reads: CASSQAGERYF. CDR3 DNA: TGTGCCAGCAGCCAAGCTGGAGAGCGGTATTTT.

The V gene is TRBV11-2, the J gene TRBJ2-3, with TRBD2 matching 9 bases. CDR1 is SGHAT, CDR2 FQNNGV, per germline. This CDR3 is built from 16 residues. J was trimmed by 5 bases and V by 5 bases; bases with no gene match: 11. The DNA for the CDR3 is TGTGCCAGCAGCGAGTCAAGCGGGAGGACGGGAGATACGCAGTATTTT. Its protein is CASSESSGRTGDTQYF.